This entry lists 4 T cell receptor beta chains sequenced from one sample in a study of blood T cell repertoires in COVID-19 (dated by TCRdb to the early 2020s). Libraries came from the immunoSEQ multiplex PCR assay. The source is immuneACCESS, and TCRdb retained only in-frame sequences with V and J called. Part of the clones is not carried over; for the studies checked, unresolved V genes explain less than half of this, and the remainder is unexplained. The table for this sample lists 50,000 to 75,000 clones; more than 60% of them were counted only once. The top ten hold roughly 20% of the sample. The sequencing input was peripheral blood. All receptors derive from an elderly woman with active or convalescent COVID-19.

The chain has TRBV27 and TRBJ1-2; D call uncertain. The V gene lost 0 bases and the J gene lost 7 bases, with 15 bases spanning the gap. CDR3 length: 15 amino acids. Germline-derived CDR1 and CDR2 are MNHEY and SMNVEV (reference sequence). For the CDR3, the DNA is TGTGCCAGCAGTTTATCGTTTCGGGTTAGAGGTGGCTACACCTTC. This encodes CASSLSFRVRGGYTF.

V usage is TRBV27 and J usage is TRBJ1-2; 9 bases fit TRBD1. With V trimmed by 2 bases and J by 6 bases, 4 bases remained unmatched. The CDR3 is 14 residues long. Germline lookup yields CDR1 MNHEY and CDR2 SMNVEV (reference sequence). The CDR3 spells CASSLGTGKNGYTF. CDR3 bases: TGTGCCAGCAGTTTAGGGACAGGGAAGAATGGCTACACCTTC.

The chain links TRBV4-1 to TRBJ2-7, with 10 bases matching TRBD1. This CDR3 comprises 15 residues. Germline assignment: CDR1 MGHRA and CDR2 YSYEKL. Germline trimming cut 0 bases from V and 6 bases from J; bases unmatched to any gene: 5. This CDR3 reads CASSQDGQGVGEQYF. The DNA for the CDR3 is TGCGCCAGCAGCCAAGACGGACAGGGGGTGGGCGAGCAGTACTTC.

V is TRBV19 and J is TRBJ1-2, with 7 bases fitting TRBD1. Germline V gene sequence: CDR1 LNHDA, CDR2 SQIVND (reference sequence). CDR3 size: 15 residues. V shed 4 bases, J shed 4 bases, and the junction held 9 bases outside the gene matches. The CDR3 protein is CASSTRQGKGYGYTF. CDR3 bases: TGTGCCAGTAGTACAAGACAGGGAAAGGGCTATGGCTACACCTTC.